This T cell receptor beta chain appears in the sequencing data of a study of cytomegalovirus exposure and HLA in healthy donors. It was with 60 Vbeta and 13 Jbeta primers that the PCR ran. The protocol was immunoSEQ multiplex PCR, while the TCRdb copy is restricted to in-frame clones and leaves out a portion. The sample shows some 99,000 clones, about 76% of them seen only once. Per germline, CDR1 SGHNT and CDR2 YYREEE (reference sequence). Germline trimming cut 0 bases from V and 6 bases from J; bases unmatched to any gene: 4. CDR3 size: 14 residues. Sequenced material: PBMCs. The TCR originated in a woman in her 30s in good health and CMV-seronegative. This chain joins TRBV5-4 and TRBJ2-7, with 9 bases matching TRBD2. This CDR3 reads CASSLGREGGEQYF. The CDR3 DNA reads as TGTGCCAGCAGCTTGGGGCGGGAGGGCGGCGAGCAGTACTTC.